This T cell receptor beta chain was recovered during a study of blood T cell repertoires in COVID-19. On the study more broadly: Both acute and convalescent COVID-19 samples were obtained from the United States, Italy and Spain. Sources were T cells, B-cell-depleted T cells, or PBMCs; the material itself was cDNA or gDNA.

Original handling: It was from reference gene primer amplification that nucleated cell counts were estimated. Repertoires were generated with immunoSEQ multiplex PCR, while TCRdb's copy carries only in-frame clones and drops some. V and J calls and clone size are as listed in that table; D and trimming were resolved from the DNA. Of roughly 16,000 clones listed, around nine tenths were seen once; the top ten hold roughly 14%. V shed 2 bases and J shed 5 bases, with 14 bases lying between them. Germline V gene sequence: CDR1 MGHRA, CDR2 YSYEKL. The length of the CDR3 is 15 residues. This chain joins TRBV4-1 and TRBJ2-3; the D gene is possibly TRBD2 (7 bases). This TCR came from a human donor in a cohort sampled during active COVID-19. Sequencing used peripheral blood. The CDR3 spells CASSQPPGEGDTQYF. CDR3 coding DNA: TGCGCCAGCAGCCAACCACCAGGGGAGGGAGATACGCAGTATTTT.